This T cell receptor (beta chain) appears in the sequencing data of a study of patients and donors after allogeneic stem cell transplantation. Germline CDR1 is LNHNV and CDR2 is YYDKDF (reference sequence). Between the trimmed V and J ends, which lost 1 base and 5 bases, there was a span of 8 bases. The length of the CDR3 is 14 residues. MiXCR, applied by TCRdb to the RT-PCR reads, yields one record per CDR3 protein. Of over 130,000 distinct CDR3 sequences listed, 30% to 45% were seen once; the top ten hold approximately 50%. In its sample, this clonotype was seen once. The receptor was derived from a human donor who was either an allogeneic HSCT recipient or a stem cell or donor lymphocyte infusion donor (not recorded which). It is not recorded whose cells these are; they may come from a transplant donor. The chain recombines TRBV15 with TRBJ2-2, with D unresolved. Input material: blood, either unsorted or a sorted T cell fraction (not recorded which). The CDR3 sequence: CATSRAFGTGELFF. Written as DNA, the CDR3 is TGTGCCACCAGCAGAGCGTTCGGTACCGGGGAGCTGTTTTTT. The variable domain in full, completed from reference TRBV15 and TRBJ2-2, reads DAMVIQNPRYQVTQFGKPVTLSCSQTLNHNVMYWYQQKSSQAPKLLFHYYDKDFNNEADTPDNFQSRRPNTSFCFLDIRSPGLGDTAMYLCATSRAFGTGELFFGEGSRLTVL.